The sequence of this T cell receptor (beta chain) was determined in a study of cytomegalovirus exposure and HLA in healthy donors. The germline gives CDR1 MDHEN, CDR2 SYDVKM. There are 15 residues in the CDR3. PCR employed 60 Vbeta and 13 Jbeta primers. Measured with immunoSEQ multiplex PCR; TCRdb has only the in-frame clones, and not every one. The table includes about 38,000 clones, roughly 85% detected once. The study's findings and limits: Equally common other TCR beta chains were less clonally expanded than HLA-associated ones, a later analysis found. Confirmation in vitro established that a few CMV-associated chains were specific for CMV antigens. Fewer N-insertions than the approximately 700-donor mean were reportedly shown by an Asian-associated ancestry cluster in a later analysis.

As for this clone: Its antigen is currently unknown. The junction shows a germline mismatch at one end, possibly a read error.

The TCR comes from a woman between 35 and 50 years old in good health and CMV-seropositive. The rearrangement links TRBV28 to TRBJ1-6; no definite D call. The sequencing sample was made of PBMCs. In DNA form, the CDR3 reads TGTGCCAGCAGTCGCCCGGAGGCAGATAATTCATCCCTCCACTTT. Translated: CASSRPEADNSSLHF.